The next 30 T cell receptor beta chains were all read from a single sample in a study of blood T cell repertoires in COVID-19. The table came from immunoSEQ multiplex PCR; TCRdb's copy has only in-frame clones and leaves some out. This table holds 25,000 to 30,000 clones, about 75% found once. The specimen was peripheral blood. The origin of the receptors is a man older than 75 with active or convalescent COVID-19.

This clone was observed a few times. The chain couples TRBV6-5 to TRBJ1-5, with D hard to call. The V end lost 6 bases, the J end lost 0 bases, and 12 bases lay between the germline ends. CDR3 length: 15 amino acids. CDR1 is MNHEY, CDR2 SVGAGI, per germline. Written as DNA, the CDR3 is TGTGCCAGCAGGTGGTCGGCGGATAGCAATCAGCCCCAGCATTTT. The encoded protein is CASRWSADSNQPQHF.

The chain has TRBV28 and TRBJ1-1; tentative D call: TRBD1 (6 bases). V lost 2 bases, J lost 5 bases, and 15 bases lay in between. Germline loops: CDR1 MDHEN, CDR2 SYDVKM. The CDR3 consists of 15 residues. Written as DNA, the CDR3 is TGTGCCAGCAGTTTAGGCAGGGCAGGGGTGACTGAAGCTTTCTTT. Protein sequence: CASSLGRAGVTEAFF. Full variable domain (remainder filled in from reference TRBV28 and TRBJ1-1): DVKVTQSSRYLVKRTGEKVFLECVQDMDHENMFWYRQDPGLGLRLIYFSYDVKMKEKGDIPEGYSVSREKKERFSLILESASTNQTSMYLCASSLGRAGVTEAFFGQGTRLTVV.

V usage is TRBV14 and J usage is TRBJ1-1; D is perhaps TRBD1 (6 bases). V lost 6 bases, J lost 11 bases, and 19 bases lay in between. The CDR3 has 13 amino acids. The V gene's germline CDR1 is SGHDN and CDR2 FVKESK. The CDR3 here is CASRSTGVGAAFF. The CDR3 DNA sequence: TGTGCCAGCAGATCGACAGGAGTTGGGGCGGCTTTCTTT.

The table lists this clone with a few counts. The chain combines TRBV2 with TRBJ1-2; D call uncertain. Trimming pared 2 bases from V and 14 bases from J, leaving 9 bases between. Germline CDR1 reads SNHLY; CDR2 reads FYNNEI. This CDR3 has 10 residues. The CDR3 spells CASSESGFTF. CDR3 coding DNA: TGTGCCAGCAGTGAAAGCGGGTTTACCTTC.

This chain uses TRBV6-5 with TRBJ1-2; D perhaps matches TRBD1 (5 bases). From germline, CDR1 is MNHEY and CDR2 SVGAGI. The CDR3 is made up of 13 amino acids. V lost 2 bases and J lost 8, with 12 bases in between. CDR3 amino acids: CASSYQGHLGYTF. DNA for the CDR3: TGTGCCAGCAGTTACCAGGGCCACCTAGGCTACACCTTC.

The gene calls are TRBV11-2 and TRBJ1-1; D unclear. CDR1 and CDR2 (germline): SGHAT, FQNNGV. There are 13 residues in the CDR3. Trimming took 8 bases from V and 3 from J, leaving 13 bases between them. CDR3 sequence: CASRPGGDTEAFF. The CDR3 DNA reads TGTGCCAGCCGCCCGGGAGGCGACACTGAAGCTTTCTTT.

The rearrangement uses TRBV18 and TRBJ1-4, with D possibly matching TRBD1 (5 bases). The germline V gene has CDR1 KGHSH and CDR2 LQKENI. Trimming removed 1 base from V and 3 bases from J, with 9 bases in between. This CDR3 region has 15 residues. The CDR3 sequence is CASSPRRGSNEKLFF. CDR3 coding DNA: TGTGCCAGCTCACCACGGAGGGGCTCTAATGAAAAACTGTTTTTT.

This chain uses TRBV11-3 with TRBJ1-6; 8 nucleotides match TRBD1. The J segment lost 10 bases and the V segment lost 0 bases, leaving 20 bases of the junction unmatched. This CDR3 has 20 residues. Germline V CDR1 and CDR2: SGHNT, YENEEA. CDR3 amino acids: CASSLDGLGQAVYNRSPLHF. CDR3 DNA sequence: TGTGCCAGCAGCTTAGATGGGCTGGGACAGGCGGTCTACAACAGATCACCCCTCCACTTT.

The J gene is TRBJ2-7, the V gene TRBV18, with 9 bases aligning to TRBD1. CDR3 length: 16 amino acids. In germline, CDR1 is KGHSH, CDR2 LQKENI. J lost 2 bases, V lost 4 bases, and 9 bases had no gene match. CDR3 in DNA: TGTGCCAGCTCACTAATGCCGGGACAGGGCCCCTACGAGCAGTACTTC. It translates to CASSLMPGQGPYEQYF.

This clone was recorded once. The CDR3 sequence: CASSLDRTNYGYTF. DNA of the CDR3: TGCGCCAGCAGCTTGGACAGAACTAACTATGGCTACACCTTC. The chain carries TRBV5-1 and TRBJ1-2, with D hard to call. CDR1 SGHRS and CDR2 YFSETQ come from the germline V gene. The V end was cut by 0 bases, the J end by 0 bases, with 6 bases between. This CDR3 region has 14 residues.

This chain joins TRBV5-1 and TRBJ1-2; D perhaps matches TRBD1 (5 bases). The CDR3 is made up of 15 amino acids. Germline assignment: CDR1 SGHRS and CDR2 YFSETQ. V gave up 0 bases and J gave up 3 bases, with 12 bases separating them. The CDR3: CASSLAQGSDYGYTF. DNA for the CDR3: TGCGCCAGCAGCTTGGCTCAGGGTAGTGACTATGGCTACACCTTC.

This chain uses TRBV4-3 with TRBJ1-1; D is undetermined. The CDR3 is made up of 14 amino acids. V was shortened by 5 bases and J by 5 bases, with 15 bases between the two germline ends. Germline V gives CDR1 LGHNA, CDR2 YSLEER. The CDR3 DNA sequence: TGCGCCAGCAGCTTCGACCTAGCTCGAACTGAAGCTTTCTTT. It codes for CASSFDLARTEAFF.

The chain uses TRBV6-2 or TRBV6-3 and TRBJ2-7; tentative D call: TRBD1 (5 bases). Deletions cut 2 bases from V and 1 base from J, with 9 bases between. The CDR3 has 14 residues. Per the germline V gene, CDR1 is MNHEY and CDR2 is SVGEGT. CDR3 DNA sequence: TGTGCCAGCAGTTACATGGCAGGGTCCTACGAGCAGTACTTC. It codes for CASSYMAGSYEQYF.

V gene TRBV19 combines with J gene TRBJ1-3, with D possibly TRBD1 on 5 matching bases. The CDR3 sequence is 14 residues long. From germline, CDR1 is LNHDA and CDR2 SQIVND (reference sequence). Deletions cut 5 bases from V and 4 bases from J, with 12 bases between. CDR3 coding DNA: TGTGCCAGTAGTTTAGGGGTGACAGGAAACACCATATATTTT. Translating it yields CASSLGVTGNTIYF.

By share, this clone ranks as medium-sized (0.01 to 0.1%). The V gene is TRBV6-2 or TRBV6-3, the J gene TRBJ2-7; TRBD2 agrees at 8 bases. Germline V gene sequence: CDR1 MNHEY, CDR2 SVGEGT. J was trimmed by 3 bases and V by 6 bases; bases with no gene match: 4. There are 13 residues in the CDR3. The CDR3 DNA sequence: TGTGCCAGCAGCGGACTAGCTGGCTACGAGCAGTACTTC. This translates into CASSGLAGYEQYF.

The J gene is TRBJ1-3, the V gene TRBV15; unclear D gene. This CDR3 has 16 residues. Germline CDR1 reads LNHNV; CDR2 reads YYDKDF (reference sequence). Trimming removed 0 bases from V and 0 bases from J, with 9 bases in between. CDR3 residues: CATSRDLVSSGNTIYF. Written as DNA, the CDR3 is TGTGCCACCAGCAGAGATTTGGTGAGCTCTGGAAACACCATATATTTT.

This clone turned up a few times. J is TRBJ1-1 and V is TRBV3-1 (or the pseudogene TRBV3-2); D is possibly TRBD1 (6 bases). The CDR3 spans 16 residues. In germline, CDR1 is LGHDT, CDR2 YNNKEL (reference sequence). V shed 0 bases and J shed 4 bases, with 15 bases lying between them. As DNA, the CDR3 is TGTGCCAGCAGCCAAGATGAGAGGGGGAAGGGCACTGAAGCTTTCTTT. It is translated as CASSQDERGKGTEAFF.

This sequence joins TRBV6-5 and TRBJ1-6; possible D gene TRBD1, 6 bases. This CDR3 region has 15 residues. The V gene lost 2 bases and the J gene lost 3 bases, with 8 bases spanning the gap. Germline CDR1 MNHEY, CDR2 SVGAGI. The chain's CDR3 is CASSYADSYNSPLHF. The CDR3 DNA follows: TGTGCCAGCAGTTACGCGGACAGCTATAATTCACCCCTCCACTTT.

This clone was counted a single time. This rearrangement joins TRBV11-3 to TRBJ1-1; 7 nucleotides align to TRBD1. CDR3 length: 13 amino acids. CDR1 and CDR2 (germline): SGHNT, YENEEA. V gave up 6 bases and J gave up 2 bases; unmatched junction bases: 3. CDR3 amino acids: CASSRGRNTEAFF. The CDR3 DNA follows: TGTGCCAGCAGTAGGGGGCGAAACACTGAAGCTTTCTTT.

The chain recombines TRBV5-4 with TRBJ2-2; TRBD2 aligns across 9 bases. V dropped 4 bases and J dropped 2; count of bases not matched to a gene: 6. The length of the CDR3 is 16 residues. The germline gives CDR1 SGHNT, CDR2 YYREEE (reference sequence). The CDR3 here is CASSVKRGDNTGELFF. DNA of the CDR3: TGTGCCAGCAGCGTGAAGCGGGGGGACAACACCGGGGAGCTGTTTTTT.

This clone was counted a single time. The chain is built from TRBV5-1 and TRBJ2-7; D might be TRBD1 (5 bases). The CDR3 has 14 amino acids. Trimming took off 0 bases at V and 4 bases at J, with 11 bases between the two ends. Germline CDR1 reads SGHRS; CDR2 reads YFSETQ. The CDR3 DNA is TGCGCCAGCAGCTTGGGGGGCAGGGCATACGAGCAGTACTTC. It encodes CASSLGGRAYEQYF. The variable domain in full, completed from reference TRBV5-1 and TRBJ2-7, reads KAGVTQTPRYLIKTRGQQVTLSCSPISGHRSVSWYQQTPGQGLQFLFEYFSETQRNKGNFPGRFSGRQFSNSRSEMNVSTLELGDSALYLCASSLGGRAYEQYFGPGTRLTVT.

The chain is built from TRBV6-2 or TRBV6-3 and TRBJ2-1, with no clear D. The CDR3 loop spans 13 amino acids. The V and J ends lost 5 bases and 3 bases respectively, with 8 bases between them. CDR1 is MNHEY and CDR2 is SVGEGT in the germline V gene. The CDR3 region has the DNA TGTGCCAGCAGTCCACCGAGCTACAATGAGCAGTTCTTC. It yields the protein CASSPPSYNEQFF.

The J gene is TRBJ2-1, the V gene TRBV18, with 10 bases aligning to TRBD2. Germline V gene sequence: CDR1 KGHSH, CDR2 LQKENI. Losses at the gene ends were 5 bases for V and 4 bases for J; bases not matched to a gene: 2. The CDR3 has 14 residues. The CDR3 DNA follows: TGTGCCAGCTCAACGACTAGCGGGTACAATGAGCAGTTCTTC. Protein product: CASSTTSGYNEQFF.

This chain links TRBV5-1 with TRBJ2-3; 8 nucleotides align to TRBD1. Germline CDR1 is SGHRS and CDR2 is YFSETQ. CDR3 size: 15 residues. Trimming at V came to 4 bases and at J to 4 bases, leaving 8 bases not matched to a gene. CDR3 bases: TGCGCCAGCAGCATTCCACAGGGGGTGGCAGATACGCAGTATTTT. Residues: CASSIPQGVADTQYF.

This sequence joins TRBV5-4 and TRBJ2-3, with 10 bases fitting TRBD2. The J segment lost 1 base and the V segment lost 2 bases, leaving 4 bases of the junction unmatched. The V gene's germline CDR1 is SGHNT and CDR2 YYREEE (reference sequence). The CDR3 length is 16 residues. CDR3 DNA: TGTGCCAGCAGCTTCCTAGCGGGGGCTCGCACAGATACGCAGTATTTT. It translates to CASSFLAGARTDTQYF.

The gene calls are TRBV19 and TRBJ1-2; D possibly corresponds to TRBD1 (5 bases). Germline V lookup: CDR1 LNHDA, CDR2 SQIVND (reference sequence). V lost 2 bases and J 2 bases, leaving 9 bases between the germline ends. This CDR3 is 14 amino acids long. CDR3 residues: CASSIWTSNYGYTF. The CDR3 nucleotides read TGTGCCAGTAGTATATGGACATCGAACTATGGCTACACCTTC.

The chain combines TRBV7-9 with TRBJ1-5; 9 bases line up with TRBD1. CDR3 length: 16 amino acids. Germline V CDR1 and CDR2: SEHNR, FQNEAQ (reference sequence). After removal of 5 bases from V and 0 bases from J, the junction contained 5 bases not matched to a gene. The CDR3 DNA reads TGTGCCAGCAGCCTCGTACAGGGGGCTAGCAATCAGCCCCAGCATTTT. This sequence encodes CASSLVQGASNQPQHF.

As to this clone: At one of its ends the junction is not consistent with the germline gene, which may arise from a read error. The chain carries TRBV12-3 or TRBV12-4 and TRBJ1-1; 7 bases agree with TRBD1. The length of the CDR3 is 13 residues. The DNA for the CDR3 is TGTGCCAGCAGCTTAGCACAGGGGAAGGTTGCTTTCTTT. Its translation is CASSLAQGKVAFF.

The chain joins TRBV28 to TRBJ1-3; D is uncertain. The length of the CDR3 is 10 residues. Germline V gene lookup returns CDR1 MDHEN and CDR2 SYDVKM. V dropped 7 bases and J dropped 7 bases, with 5 bases sitting between them. CDR3: CASTGNTIYF. The CDR3 nucleotides are TGTGCCAGCACCGGGAACACCATATATTTT.

The chain uses TRBV6-2 or TRBV6-3 and TRBJ1-2; 10 bases agree with TRBD1. The CDR3 sequence is 13 residues long. The V segment lost 4 bases and the J segment 9 bases; nucleotides outside the gene matches: 5. Germline CDR1 is MNHEY and CDR2 is SVGEGT. The CDR3 reads CASSLGTGARYTF. Written as DNA, the CDR3 is TGTGCCAGCAGTTTGGGGACAGGGGCCCGCTACACCTTC.